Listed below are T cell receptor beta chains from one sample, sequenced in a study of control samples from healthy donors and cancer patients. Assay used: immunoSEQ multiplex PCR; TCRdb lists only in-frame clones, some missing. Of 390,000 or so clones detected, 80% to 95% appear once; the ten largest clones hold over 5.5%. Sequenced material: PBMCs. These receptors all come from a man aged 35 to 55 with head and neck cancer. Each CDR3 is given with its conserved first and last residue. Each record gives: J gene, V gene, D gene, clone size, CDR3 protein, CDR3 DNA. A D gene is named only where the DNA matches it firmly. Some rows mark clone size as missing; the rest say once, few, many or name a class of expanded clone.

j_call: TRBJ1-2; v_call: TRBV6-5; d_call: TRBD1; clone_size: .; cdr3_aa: CASSSTGAGYTF; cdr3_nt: TGTGCCAGCAGTTCAACAGGGGCGGGCTACACCTTC
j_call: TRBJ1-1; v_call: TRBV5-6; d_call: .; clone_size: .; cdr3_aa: CASSLRRAEAFF; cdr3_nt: TGTGCCAGCAGCTTGCGGAGAGCTGAAGCTTTCTTT
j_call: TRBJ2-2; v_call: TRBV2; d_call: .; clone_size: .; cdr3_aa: CASSEGVNTGELFF; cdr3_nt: TGTGCCAGCAGTGAGGGCGTCAACACCGGGGAGCTGTTTTTT
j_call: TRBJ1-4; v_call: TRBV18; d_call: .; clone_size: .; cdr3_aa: CASSTRGTGGEKLFF; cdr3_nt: TGTGCCAGCTCCACCAGAGGTACCGGGGGTGAAAAACTGTTTTTT
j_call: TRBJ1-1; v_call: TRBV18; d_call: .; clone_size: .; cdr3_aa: CASSLQGPGNTEAFF; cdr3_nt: TGTGCCAGCTCACTACAGGGTCCTGGGAACACTGAAGCTTTCTTT
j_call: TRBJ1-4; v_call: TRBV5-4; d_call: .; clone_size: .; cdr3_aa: CASSWDLFDEKLFF; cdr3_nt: TGTGCCAGCAGCTGGGACTTATTCGACGAAAAACTGTTTTTT
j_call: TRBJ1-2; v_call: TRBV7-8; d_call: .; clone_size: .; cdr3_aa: CASSFDQVTGDYTF; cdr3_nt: TGTGCCAGCAGCTTTGACCAAGTCACGGGTGACTACACCTTC
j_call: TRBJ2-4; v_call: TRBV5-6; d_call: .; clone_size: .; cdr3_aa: CASSWTESIQYF; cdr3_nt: TGTGCCAGCAGCTGGACAGAGAGCATTCAGTACTTC
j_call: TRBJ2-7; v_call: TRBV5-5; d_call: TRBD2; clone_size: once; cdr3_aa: CASLLAGESYEQYF; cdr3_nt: TGTGCCAGTCTTTTAGCGGGGGAGTCCTACGAGCAGTACTTC
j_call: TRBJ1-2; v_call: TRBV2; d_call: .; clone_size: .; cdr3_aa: CASAEGGQGYGYTF; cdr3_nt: TGTGCCAGCGCCGAGGGGGGGCAAGGGTATGGCTACACCTTC
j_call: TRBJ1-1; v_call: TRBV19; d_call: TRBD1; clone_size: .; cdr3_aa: CASSVDRANTEAFF; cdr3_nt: TGTGCCAGTAGTGTGGACAGGGCGAACACTGAAGCTTTCTTT
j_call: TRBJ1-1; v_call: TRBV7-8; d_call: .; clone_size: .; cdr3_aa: CASSLYGGLGNTEAFF; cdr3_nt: TGTGCCAGCAGCTTATACGGGGGCTTGGGAAACACTGAAGCTTTCTTT
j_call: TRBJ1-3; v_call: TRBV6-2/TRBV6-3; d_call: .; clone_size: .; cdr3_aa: CASSYWKGAGNTIYF; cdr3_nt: TGTGCCAGCAGTTACTGGAAAGGCGCTGGAAACACCATATATTTT
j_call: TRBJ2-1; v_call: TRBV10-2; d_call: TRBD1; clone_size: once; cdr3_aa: CASSDRTGRGNEQFF; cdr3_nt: TGCGCCAGCAGTGACCGGACAGGGCGAGGAAATGAGCAGTTCTTC
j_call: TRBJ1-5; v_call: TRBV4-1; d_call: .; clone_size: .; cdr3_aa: CASSQPTGYSNQPQHF; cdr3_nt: TGCGCCAGCAGCCAACCCACAGGGTACAGCAATCAGCCCCAGCATTTT
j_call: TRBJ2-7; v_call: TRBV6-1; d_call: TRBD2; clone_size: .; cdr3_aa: CASSDARTSTYEQYF; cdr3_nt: TGTGCCAGCAGTGATGCGCGGACTAGCACCTACGAGCAGTACTTC
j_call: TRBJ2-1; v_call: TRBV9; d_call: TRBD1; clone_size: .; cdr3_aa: CASSGSGTGGLDEQFF; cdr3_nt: TGTGCCAGCAGCGGATCCGGGACAGGGGGTTTGGATGAGCAGTTCTTC
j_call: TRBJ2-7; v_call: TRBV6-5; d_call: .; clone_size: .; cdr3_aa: CASRRGDGYSYEQYF; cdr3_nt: TGTGCCAGCAGGAGGGGGGACGGTTACTCCTACGAGCAGTACTTC
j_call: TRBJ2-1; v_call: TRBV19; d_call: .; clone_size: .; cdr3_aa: CASSTTVVQSNEQFF; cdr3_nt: TGTGCCAGTAGTACGACAGTCGTCCAGTCCAATGAGCAGTTCTTC
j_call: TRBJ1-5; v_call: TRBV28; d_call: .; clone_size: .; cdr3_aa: CASSLLGKAQHF; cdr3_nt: TGTGCCAGCAGTTTACTAGGCAAAGCCCAGCATTTT
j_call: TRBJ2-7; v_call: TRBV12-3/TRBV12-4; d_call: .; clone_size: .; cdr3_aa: CASSLAREYEQYF; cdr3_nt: TGTGCCAGCAGTTTAGCAAGGGAGTACGAGCAGTACTTC
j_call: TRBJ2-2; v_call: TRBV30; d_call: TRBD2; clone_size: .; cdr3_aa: CAWRGLESTGELFF; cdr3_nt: TGTGCCTGGCGGGGACTAGAATCGACCGGGGAGCTGTTTTTT
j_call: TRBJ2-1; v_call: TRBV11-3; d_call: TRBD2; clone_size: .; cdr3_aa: CASSAASGRAGNEQFF; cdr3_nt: TGTGCCAGCAGCGCCGCTAGCGGGAGGGCCGGCAATGAGCAGTTCTTC
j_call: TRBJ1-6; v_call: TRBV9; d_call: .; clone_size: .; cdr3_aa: CASSPAFGNDSPLHF; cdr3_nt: TGTGCCAGCAGCCCGGCGTTCGGGAATGATTCACCCCTCCACTTT